This TCR beta chain was sequenced during a study of regulatory T cells in long-lasting Graves disease. Study outcomes and limitations: Whereas around 970 public clonotypes were shared by new patients, persistent patients shared more, at a few thousand. Persistent disease was associated with favored TRBV28 usage and with favored use of TRBJ1-2 and TRBJ2-5.

In building TCR beta libraries, iRepertoire HTBI primers were used together with Arm-PCR of CDR3 regions. Each CDR3 protein is one row after TCRdb ran MiXCR on the multiplex PCR reads. Of over 350,000 distinct CDR3 sequences listed, more than 20% are singletons. This CDR3 is 14 amino acids long. Trimming removed 2 bases from V and 7 bases from J; junction bases left unmatched: 11. Germline loops: CDR1 DFQATT, CDR2 SNEGSKA (reference sequence). Many counts were recorded for this clonotype. Its antigen is undetermined. Stated time point: persistent/refractory GD, antithyroid drugs over 5 years with positive TRAb. PBMC-derived RNA was used for the TCR library. The collection involved drawing approximately 9.9 milliliters of peripheral blood into EDTA tubes.

Sample: peripheral blood mononuclear cells (PBMCs), taken when the disease was refractory, from a patient treated with antithyroid drugs. This rearrangement joins TRBV20-1 to TRBJ2-7, with 7 positions matching TRBD2. The receptor's source is a female donor with Graves disease. CDR3 sequence: CSARPLTWGGEQYF. Here the CDR3 DNA reads TGCAGTGCTAGACCTCTTACCTGGGGGGGAGAGCAGTACTTC.